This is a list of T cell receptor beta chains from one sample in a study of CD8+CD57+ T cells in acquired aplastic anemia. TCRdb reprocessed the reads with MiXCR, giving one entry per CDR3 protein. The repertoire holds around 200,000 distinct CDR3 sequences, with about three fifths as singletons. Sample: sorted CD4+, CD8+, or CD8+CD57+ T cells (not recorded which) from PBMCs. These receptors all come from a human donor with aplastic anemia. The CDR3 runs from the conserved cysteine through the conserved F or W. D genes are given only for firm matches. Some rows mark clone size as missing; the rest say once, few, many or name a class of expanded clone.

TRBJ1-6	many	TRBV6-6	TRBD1	TGTGCCAGCAGTTACGGGGGACAGAACTATAATTCACCCCTCCACTTT	CASSYGGQNYNSPLHF
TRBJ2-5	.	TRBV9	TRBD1	TGTGCCAGCAGCGAGGTGGGGACAGGGAGTCTACAAGAGACCCAGTACTTC	CASSEVGTGSLQETQYF
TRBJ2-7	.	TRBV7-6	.	TGTGCCAGCAGCTTAGGGGTCCAACTGGCCGACGAGCAGTACTTC	CASSLGVQLADEQYF
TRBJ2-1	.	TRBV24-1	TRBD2	TGTGCCACCAGTGATCCCGGACTAGTTGGCTCCTACAATGAGCAGTTCTTC	CATSDPGLVGSYNEQFF
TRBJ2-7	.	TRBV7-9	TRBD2	TGTGCCAGCAGCCATAACCCGGGACTAGCGGCCTACGAGCAGTACTTC	CASSHNPGLAAYEQYF
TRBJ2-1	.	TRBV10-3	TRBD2	TGTGCCATCAGGCCAGCGGGAGGATTACGCGCCCATGAGCAGTTCTTC	CAIRPAGGLRAHEQFF
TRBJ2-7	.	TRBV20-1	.	TGCAGTGCGAGTCTTACAGGGTACGAGCAGTACTTC	CSASLTGYEQYF
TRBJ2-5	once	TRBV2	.	TGTGCCAGCAGTGAACAGGGGACGAATAAAGAGACCCAGTACTTC	CASSEQGTNKETQYF
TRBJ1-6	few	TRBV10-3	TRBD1	TGTGCCATCAGTGGGACCGGGACAGACAATTCACCCCTCCACTTT	CAISGTGTDNSPLHF
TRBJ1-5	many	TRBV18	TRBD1	TGTGCCAGCTCAGCCTGGGACAGGGTCCAGCATTTT	CASSAWDRVQHF
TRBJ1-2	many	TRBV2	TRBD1	TGTGCCAGCAGTGACTGGGGGGGGGACAGGCACTTCTATGGCTACACCTTC	CASSDWGGDRHFYGYTF
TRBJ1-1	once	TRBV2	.	TGTGCCAGCAGGCTACAGGGGAACACTGAAGCTTTCTTT	CASRLQGNTEAFF
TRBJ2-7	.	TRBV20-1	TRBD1	TGCAGTGCGTCCGGACAGGGGGTCGACGAGCAGTACTTC	CSASGQGVDEQYF
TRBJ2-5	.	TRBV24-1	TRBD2	TGTGCCACCAGTGATGGACTAGCGGGGGGGTTCCAAGAGACCCAGTACTTC	CATSDGLAGGFQETQYF
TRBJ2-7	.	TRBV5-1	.	TGCGCCAGCAGCTTGGAGGGGTTAAGCTCCTACGAGCAGTACTTC	CASSLEGLSSYEQYF
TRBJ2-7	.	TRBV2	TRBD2	TGTGCCAGCAGTAACCTAGCGGGAGGTTCCGAGCAGTACTTC	CASSNLAGGSEQYF
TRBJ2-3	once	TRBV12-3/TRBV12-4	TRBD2	TGTGCCAGCAGTCTAGCGGCACCCGATACGCAGTATTTT	CASSLAAPDTQYF
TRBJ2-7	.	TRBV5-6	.	TGTGCCAGCAGCTCCCGGGACATCGCCTACGAGCAGTACTTC	CASSSRDIAYEQYF
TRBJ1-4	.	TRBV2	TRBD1	TGTGCCAGCAATGTCGTGGGACAGGGTAATGAAAAACTGTTTTTT	CASNVVGQGNEKLFF
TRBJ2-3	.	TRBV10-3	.	TGTGCCATCAGTGAGTCTGTTACAGCTGTCTTTACTAGCACAGATACGCAGTATTTT	CAISESVTAVFTSTDTQYF
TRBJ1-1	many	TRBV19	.	TGTGCCAGTAGCACATGGGGAGGAACTGAAGCTTTCTTT	CASSTWGGTEAFF
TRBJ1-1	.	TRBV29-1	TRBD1	TGCAGCGTAGACAGGGTGAACACTGAAGCTTTCTTT	CSVDRVNTEAFF
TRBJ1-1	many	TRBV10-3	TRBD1	TGTGCCATCAGGGGGACAGGGGGTTCCAACACTGAAGCTTTCTTT	CAIRGTGGSNTEAFF
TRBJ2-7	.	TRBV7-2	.	TGTGCCAGCAACCGGGCCCAAACACGGTACGAGCAGTACTTC	CASNRAQTRYEQYF
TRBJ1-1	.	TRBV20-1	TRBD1	TGCAGTGCGCGTCGGGACAGCAACACTGAAGCTTTCTTT	CSARRDSNTEAFF
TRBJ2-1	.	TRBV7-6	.	TGTGCCAGCAGCTTAGCTGGCACTAGAGAGCAGTTCTTC	CASSLAGTREQFF
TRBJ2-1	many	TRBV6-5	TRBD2	TGTGCCAGCAAGTTCAGCGGGGAGTACAATGAGCAGTTCTTC	CASKFSGEYNEQFF
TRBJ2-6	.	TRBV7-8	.	TGTGCCAGCAGCCCCTGGGAGCGCTCTGGGGCCAACGTCCTGACTTTC	CASSPWERSGANVLTF
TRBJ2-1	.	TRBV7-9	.	TGTGCCAGCAGCTTTCGACCGGATGAGCAGTTCTTC	CASSFRPDEQFF
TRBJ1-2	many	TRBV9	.	TGTGCCAGCAGCGTAAGCGGGGGCTTATATGGCTACACCTTC	CASSVSGGLYGYTF
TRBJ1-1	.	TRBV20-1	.	TGCAGTGCACTAAAGGTAGGAGGCAAGAACACTGAAGCTTTCTTT	CSALKVGGKNTEAFF
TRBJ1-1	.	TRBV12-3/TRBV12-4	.	TGTGCCAGCAGTTTTGTCGGGAACACTGAAGCTTTCTTT	CASSFVGNTEAFF
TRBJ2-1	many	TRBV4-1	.	TGCGCCAGCAGCCAAGATAGAGAGGTGGATGAGCAGTTCTTC	CASSQDREVDEQFF
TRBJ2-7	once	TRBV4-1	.	TGCGCCAGCAGCCAAGAACTTCGAGGGACGGTTCCCTACGAGCAGTACTTC	CASSQELRGTVPYEQYF
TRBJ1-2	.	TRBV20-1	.	TGCAGTGCTAGAGTCGGGGAGCGCTACACCTTC	CSARVGERYTF
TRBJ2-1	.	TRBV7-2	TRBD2	TGTGCCAGCAGCCTCAGGACTAGCGGAAACAATGAGCAGTTCTTC	CASSLRTSGNNEQFF
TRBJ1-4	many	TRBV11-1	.	TGTGCCAGCAGCGCGAGGGGGAATATGGAAAAACTGTTTTTT	CASSARGNMEKLFF
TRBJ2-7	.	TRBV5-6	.	TGTGCCAGCAGCGCCCCGGAGGCAGGCGACGAGCAGTACTTC	CASSAPEAGDEQYF
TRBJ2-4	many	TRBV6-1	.	TGTGCCAGCAGTGAAAAGGCGCAGACGAATCAGTACTTC	CASSEKAQTNQYF
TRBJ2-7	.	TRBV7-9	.	TGTGCCAGCAGCACGTTAGGCTACGAGCAGTACTTC	CASSTLGYEQYF
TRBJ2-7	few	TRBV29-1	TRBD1	TGCAGCGTTGTAGGACAGGGCTACGAGCAGTACTTC	CSVVGQGYEQYF
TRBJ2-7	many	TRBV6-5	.	TGTGCCAGCAGTTACGGCACAGGGATCGAGCAGTACTTC	CASSYGTGIEQYF
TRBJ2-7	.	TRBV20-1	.	TGCAGTGCCCCCAGGGCGGTAAGCTACGAGCAGTACTTC	CSAPRAVSYEQYF
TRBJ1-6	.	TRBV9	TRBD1	TGTGCCAGCAGCGTAGGACAGGGGGAATCACCCCTCCACTTT	CASSVGQGESPLHF
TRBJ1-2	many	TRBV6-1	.	TGTGCCAGCAGTGAAGGCGAAGTAGAGGTCACCTTC	CASSEGEVEVTF
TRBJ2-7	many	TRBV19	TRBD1	TGTGCCAGTGGTCCGGGACAGGGGAACATCTACGAGCAGTACTTC	CASGPGQGNIYEQYF
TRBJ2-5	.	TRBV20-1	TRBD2	TGCAGTGCTAGACTCTTGGGGGGGGGGGGCCAGTACTTC	CSARLLGGGGQYF
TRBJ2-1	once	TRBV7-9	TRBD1	TGTGCCAGCAGCCAAAGACAGGGGGGGTTGGCGTATGAGCAGTTCTTC	CASSQRQGGLAYEQFF
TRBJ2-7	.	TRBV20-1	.	TGCAGTGCTAGTCGGGGGACAACCTACGAGCAGTACTTC	CSASRGTTYEQYF
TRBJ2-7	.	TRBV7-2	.	TGTGCCAGCAGCTCAAGTTTTAGCTCCTACGAGCAGTACTTC	CASSSSFSSYEQYF
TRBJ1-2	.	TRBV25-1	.	TGTGCCAGCCGCAGGGATTCGGACTATGGCTACACCTTC	CASRRDSDYGYTF
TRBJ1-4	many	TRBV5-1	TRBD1	TGCGCCAGCAGCTTAAGAACCAGGGGGCCGAATGAAAAACTGTTTTTT	CASSLRTRGPNEKLFF
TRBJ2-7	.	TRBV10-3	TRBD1	TGTGCCATCAGTGAGGGCGGGACAGGCAAATACGAGCAGTACTTC	CAISEGGTGKYEQYF
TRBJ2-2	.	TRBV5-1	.	TGCGCCAGCAGCTTCTTACAGGGCAACACCGGGGAGCTGTTTTTT	CASSFLQGNTGELFF
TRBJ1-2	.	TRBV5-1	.	TGCGCCAGCAGCTTTCCCGGGGAGGGCTATGGCTACACCTTC	CASSFPGEGYGYTF
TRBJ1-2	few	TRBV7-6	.	TGTGCCAGCAGCCCGTCCGGGAATCATGGCTACACCTTC	CASSPSGNHGYTF
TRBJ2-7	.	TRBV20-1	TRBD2	TGCAGTGCCCATCTAGCGGGGAATGCCTACGAGCAGTACTTC	CSAHLAGNAYEQYF
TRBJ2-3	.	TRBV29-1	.	TGCAGCGTTGTCCATCCGGGATACACAGATACGCAGTATTTT	CSVVHPGYTDTQYF
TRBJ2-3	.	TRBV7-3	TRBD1	TGTGCCAGCAGCTTAAAGGGGGCTAGCACAGATACGCAGTATTTT	CASSLKGASTDTQYF
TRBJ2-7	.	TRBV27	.	TGTGCCAGCAGTTTATGGGTGGGGCAGGGAGGGGGCTACGAGCAGTACTTC	CASSLWVGQGGGYEQYF